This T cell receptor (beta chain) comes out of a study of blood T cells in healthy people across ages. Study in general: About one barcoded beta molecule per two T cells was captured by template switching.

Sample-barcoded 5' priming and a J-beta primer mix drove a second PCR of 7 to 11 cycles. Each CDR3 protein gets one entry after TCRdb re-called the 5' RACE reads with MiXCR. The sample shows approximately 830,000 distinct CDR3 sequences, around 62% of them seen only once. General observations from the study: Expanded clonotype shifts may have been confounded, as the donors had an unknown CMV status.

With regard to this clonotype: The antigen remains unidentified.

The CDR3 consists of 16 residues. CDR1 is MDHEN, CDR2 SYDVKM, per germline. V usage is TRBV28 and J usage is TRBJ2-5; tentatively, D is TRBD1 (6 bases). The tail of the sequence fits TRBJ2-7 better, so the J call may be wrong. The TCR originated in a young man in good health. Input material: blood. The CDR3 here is CASSLLDSYPNYEQYF. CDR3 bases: TGTGCCAGCAGTTTATTGGACAGTTATCCAAACTACGAGCAGTACTTC.